The TCR beta chain under discussion was sequenced for a study of shared clonotypes between healthy human individuals (dated by TCRdb to the early 2020s). For the wider study: The cohort comprised a couple of women and a few men aged 18 to 49 years. For each donor, three plates each were used for CD4 naive and CD4 memory, two plates were used for CD8 naive, and one plate was used for CD8 memory. To estimate repertoire size and how much clonotypes are shared between individuals, the study performed deep sequencing of blood TCR repertoires from 4 to 6 healthy adults. To increase sequencing depth and limit assay-specific biases, TCR repertoire library preparation and sequencing were carried out by different laboratories using diverse techniques. Each donor's leukapheresis produced roughly between roughly 0.9 and 9 billion PBMCs.

Trimming at the junction amounts to 8 bases on V and 5 bases on J, and the germline ends lie 13 bases apart. Inclusive of the bounding cysteine and phenylalanine, the CDR3 is 13 residues long. The DNA shown is the 39-base CDR3, in frame from base 1. Looking up the germline V gene yields CDR1 ENHRY and CDR2 SYGVKD. TCR CDR3 regions were amplified from genomic DNA by multiplex PCR using the deep immunoSEQ assay. For each cell subset, the extracted genomic DNA was distributed evenly across all wells of several immunoSEQ 96-well plates, and each plate served as one replicate. For sorted subsets, approximately 0.2 ug of genomic DNA, equivalent to around 31,000 T cell genomes, went into each replicate PCR. Purified libraries were quantified with a Qubit 3.0 fluorometer, sized on a Bioanalyzer 2100, and re-quantified with the KAPA Library Quantification kit. Every immunoSEQ 96-well plate was sequenced on a separate single-read 150-cycle Illumina NextSeq 550 flow cell. Under the source paper's analysis protocol: Because the immunoSEQ output included only junctional sequences and no quality scores, the filtering could not be the same as the filtering used for full-length reads. To assign V/J genes and CDR3, sequences were annotated against IMGT germline references using PyIR, a Python wrapper for IgBLAST v1.9. Any read was removed if the V/J assignment was weak (E-value above 1e-6), the CDR3 was missing, or the read contained stop codons, out-of-frame junctions, or ambiguous translated residues. V3J clonotypes were defined as sequences sharing the same inferred V gene, J gene, and CDR3 amino acid sequence. Percentage overlap between repertoires was computed as shared unique clonotypes divided by the size of the smaller repertoire. RTK rarefaction, the Chao1 estimator, and Recon v2.1 estimates of unobserved clonotypes were used to assess repertoire richness. Generation probabilities were computed with OLGA for all TCRbeta clonotypes obtained by the gDNA method from a handful of donors. TCRdb stores this immuneACCESS table with in-frame sequences only. Part of the clones is absent; in the studies checked, under half of the shortfall reflects unresolved V genes, and no reason is known for the rest. D and trimming come from the DNA, and the V and J calls and clone size come from that table. Here the sample has more than 400,000 clones; 95% to 97% occur a single time. About 0.064% of the sample belongs to the ten largest clones.

The donors were healthy, HIV-negative adults who had no recently reported acute infections or vaccinations. Every donor was a Caucasian adult living in Nashville, Tennessee, USA. Magnetic negative selection was used to enrich CD4+ T cells, after which naive cells were positively selected on CD45RA and the negative fraction became the memory subset. Blood was collected by leukapheresis, and PBMCs were isolated by Ficoll-Histopaque density gradient centrifugation and then cryopreserved in liquid nitrogen vapor phase. Purity and quantity of every magnetically sorted T cell population were checked by analytical flow cytometry. Each sorted fraction had its genomic DNA isolated and then quantified by UV absorbance on a Nanodrop 2000c. Notes on this clone: Its specific antigen is unknown. No base-level quality is on record; no much larger clone is a single base apart.

The paper as a whole reports these results and caveats: Compared with non-shared clonotypes, the clonotypes found in all four sorted-subset donors had higher generation probabilities. Rarefaction of sorted-subset datasets indicated incomplete sequencing despite the large sequencing depth. The small number of donors limited the genetic and exposure-history diversity represented. Sampling was limited to blood, and TCR repertoires in tissue likely differ from TCR repertoires in blood. Pairwise subsampling led to the expectation that sequencing depth would affect the degree of clonotype sharing among donors. Across four donors, 4.5% to 6.5% of naive CD4, roughly 3.3% of naive CD8, roughly 2.2% of memory CD4, and over 0.35% of memory CD8 clonotypes were shared. Naive subsets generally had larger estimated clonotype richness than memory subsets.

Sample: naive CD4+ T cells sorted from blood. The cell subset or site label, as the study defines it: CD45RA+ positively selected. The TCR sequence derives from a woman in her 30s in good health. Rearrangement joined TRBV10-3 to TRBJ2-1, and perhaps TRBD2 as D gene, on 6 matching bases. The CDR3 is CAIAAGFDNEQFF. The DNA reads as follows: TGTGCCATCGCTGCGGGATTTGACAATGAGCAGTTCTTC.